Below, one T cell receptor (beta chain) is given with its context. In the authors' workflow: Estimation of nucleated cell counts was performed using reference gene primer amplification. Sequencing used immunoSEQ multiplex PCR; TCRdb keeps in-frame clones, though not all of them. The DNA gave D and trimming, while V, J and clone size come from that table. The sample contains around 300,000 clones, more than 80% of which appear only once. The sample comes from a study of blood T cell repertoires in COVID-19. For the study at large: Specimens from acute and convalescent COVID-19 originated in the United States, Italy and Spain. Nucleic acid was either cDNA or gDNA, and it came from T cells, B-cell-depleted T cells, or PBMCs.

Germline-derived CDR1 and CDR2 are LNHDA and SQIVND (reference sequence). The ends were cut back, 5 bases at V and 3 bases at J, with 11 bases in the middle. The CDR3 covers 15 residues. The receptor comes from a woman in her 30s with active or convalescent COVID-19. Sequenced input: peripheral blood. The chain is built from TRBV19 and TRBJ1-6, with D perhaps TRBD1 (5 bases). CDR3 amino acids: CASSEEGIYNSPLHF. CDR3 coding DNA: TGTGCCAGTAGTGAGGAGGGGATCTATAATTCACCCCTCCACTTT.